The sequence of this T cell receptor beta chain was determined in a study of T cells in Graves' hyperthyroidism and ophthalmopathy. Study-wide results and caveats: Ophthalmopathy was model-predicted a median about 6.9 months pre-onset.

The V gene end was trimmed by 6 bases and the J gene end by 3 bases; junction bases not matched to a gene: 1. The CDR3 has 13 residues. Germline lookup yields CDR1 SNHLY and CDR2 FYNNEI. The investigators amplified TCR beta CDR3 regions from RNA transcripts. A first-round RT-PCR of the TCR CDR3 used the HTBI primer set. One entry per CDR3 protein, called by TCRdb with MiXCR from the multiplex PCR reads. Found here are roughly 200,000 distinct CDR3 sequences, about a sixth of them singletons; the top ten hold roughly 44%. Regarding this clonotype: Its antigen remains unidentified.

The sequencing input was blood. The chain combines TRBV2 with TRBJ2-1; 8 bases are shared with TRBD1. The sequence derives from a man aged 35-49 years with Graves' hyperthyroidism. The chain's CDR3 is CASSRGLYNEQFF. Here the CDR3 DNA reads TGTGCCAGCAGCAGGGGGCTCTACAATGAGCAGTTCTTC. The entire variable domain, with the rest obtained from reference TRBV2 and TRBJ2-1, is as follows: EPEVTQTPSHQVTQMGQEVILRCVPISNHLYFYWYRQILGQKVEFLVSFYNNEISEKSEIFDDQFSVERPDGSNFTLKIRSTKLEDSAMYFCASSRGLYNEQFFGPGTRLTVL.